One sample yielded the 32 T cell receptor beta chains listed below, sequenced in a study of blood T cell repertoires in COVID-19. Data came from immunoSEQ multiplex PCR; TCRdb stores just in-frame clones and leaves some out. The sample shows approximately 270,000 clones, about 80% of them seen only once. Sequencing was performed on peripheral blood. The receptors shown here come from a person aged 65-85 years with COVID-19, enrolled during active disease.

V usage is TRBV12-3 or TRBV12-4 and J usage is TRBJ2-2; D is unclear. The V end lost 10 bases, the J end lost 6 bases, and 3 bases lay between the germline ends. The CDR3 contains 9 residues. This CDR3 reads CAIAGELFF. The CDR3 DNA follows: TGTGCCATCGCCGGGGAGCTGTTTTTT.

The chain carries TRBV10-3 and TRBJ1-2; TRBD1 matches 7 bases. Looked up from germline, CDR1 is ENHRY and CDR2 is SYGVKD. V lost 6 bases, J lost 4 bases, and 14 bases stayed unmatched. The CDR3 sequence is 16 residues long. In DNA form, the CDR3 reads TGTGCCATCAGAGACCAAAACAGGGGCACAACCTATGGCTACACCTTC. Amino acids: CAIRDQNRGTTYGYTF.

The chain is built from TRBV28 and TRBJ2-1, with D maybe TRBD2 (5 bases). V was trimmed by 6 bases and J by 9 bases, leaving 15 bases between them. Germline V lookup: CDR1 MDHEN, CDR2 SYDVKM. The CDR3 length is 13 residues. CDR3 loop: CASSSSRDSEQFF. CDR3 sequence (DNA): TGTGCCAGCAGCAGCTCTCGGGATAGTGAGCAGTTCTTC.

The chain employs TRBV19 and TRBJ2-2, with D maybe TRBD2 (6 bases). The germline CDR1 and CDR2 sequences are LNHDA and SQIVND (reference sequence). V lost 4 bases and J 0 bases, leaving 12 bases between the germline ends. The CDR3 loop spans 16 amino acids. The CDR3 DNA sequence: TGTGCCAGTAGTACTCGGAGGGTAACGAACACCGGGGAGCTGTTTTTT. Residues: CASSTRRVTNTGELFF.

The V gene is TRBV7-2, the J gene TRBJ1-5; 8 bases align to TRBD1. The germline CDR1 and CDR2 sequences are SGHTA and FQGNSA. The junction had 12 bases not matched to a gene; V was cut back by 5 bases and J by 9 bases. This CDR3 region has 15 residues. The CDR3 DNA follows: TGTGCCAGCAGCCAAGCCGGGACAGGTGTACGGCCCCAGCATTTT. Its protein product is CASSQAGTGVRPQHF.

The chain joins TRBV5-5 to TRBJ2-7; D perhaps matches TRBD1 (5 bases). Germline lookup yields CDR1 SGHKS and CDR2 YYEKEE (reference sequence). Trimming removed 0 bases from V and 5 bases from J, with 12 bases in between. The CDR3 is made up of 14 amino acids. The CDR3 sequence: CASSLGGREDEQYF. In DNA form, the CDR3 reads TGTGCCAGCAGCTTGGGGGGCAGGGAAGACGAGCAGTACTTC.

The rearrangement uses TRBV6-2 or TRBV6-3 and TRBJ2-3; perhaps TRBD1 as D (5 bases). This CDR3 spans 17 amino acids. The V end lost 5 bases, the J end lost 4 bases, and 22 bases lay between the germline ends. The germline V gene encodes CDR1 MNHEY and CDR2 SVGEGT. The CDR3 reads CASSDLRQHPSADTQYF. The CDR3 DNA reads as TGTGCCAGCAGTGATTTGCGACAGCACCCTTCGGCAGATACGCAGTATTTT.

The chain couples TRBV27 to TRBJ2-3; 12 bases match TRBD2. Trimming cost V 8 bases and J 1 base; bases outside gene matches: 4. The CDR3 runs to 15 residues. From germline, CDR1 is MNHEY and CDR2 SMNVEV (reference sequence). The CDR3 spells CASGASGRGTDTQYF. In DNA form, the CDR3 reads TGTGCCAGCGGAGCTAGCGGGAGGGGCACAGATACGCAGTATTTT.

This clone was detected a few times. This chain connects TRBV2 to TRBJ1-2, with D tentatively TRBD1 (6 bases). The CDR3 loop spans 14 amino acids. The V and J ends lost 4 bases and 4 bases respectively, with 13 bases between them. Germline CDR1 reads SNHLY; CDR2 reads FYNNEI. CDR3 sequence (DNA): TGTGCCAGCAGTGGGTTAGGGGGTGTCTATGGCTACACCTTC. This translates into CASSGLGGVYGYTF.

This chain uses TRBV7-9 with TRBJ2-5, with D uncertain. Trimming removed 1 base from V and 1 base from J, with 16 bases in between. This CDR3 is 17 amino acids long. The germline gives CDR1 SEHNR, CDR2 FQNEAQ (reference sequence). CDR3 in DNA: TGTGCCAGCAGCTTAGGCGCCGTAACACTACCCCAAGAGACCCAGTACTTC. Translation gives CASSLGAVTLPQETQYF.

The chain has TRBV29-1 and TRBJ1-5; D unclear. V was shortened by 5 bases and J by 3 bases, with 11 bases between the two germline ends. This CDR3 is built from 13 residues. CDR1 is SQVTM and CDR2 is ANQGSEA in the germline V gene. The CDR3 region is CSVSPTPNQPQHF. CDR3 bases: TGCAGCGTTAGCCCAACCCCCAATCAGCCCCAGCATTTT. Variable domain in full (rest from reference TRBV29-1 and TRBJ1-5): SAVISQKPSRDICQRGTSLTIQCQVDSQVTMMFWYRQQPGQSLTLIATANQGSEATYESGFVIDKFPISRPNLTFSTLTVSNMSPEDSSIYLCSVSPTPNQPQHFGDGTRLSIL.

This chain's CDR3 is CASRQQGVGTGELFF. The CDR3 coding sequence is TGTGCCAGCAGACAACAGGGGGTGGGCACCGGGGAGCTGTTTTTT. The chain has TRBV2 and TRBJ2-2; 8 nucleotides line up with TRBD1. With 6 bases clipped from V and 4 bases from J, the junction kept 7 bases outside the gene matches. The CDR3 has 15 amino acids. Germline assignment: CDR1 SNHLY and CDR2 FYNNEI.

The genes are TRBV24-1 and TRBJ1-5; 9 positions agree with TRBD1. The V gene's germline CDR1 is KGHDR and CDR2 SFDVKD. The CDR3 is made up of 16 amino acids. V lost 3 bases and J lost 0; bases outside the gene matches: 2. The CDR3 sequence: CATSDGTGNSNQPQHF. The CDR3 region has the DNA TGTGCCACCAGTGATGGGACAGGGAATAGCAATCAGCCCCAGCATTTT.

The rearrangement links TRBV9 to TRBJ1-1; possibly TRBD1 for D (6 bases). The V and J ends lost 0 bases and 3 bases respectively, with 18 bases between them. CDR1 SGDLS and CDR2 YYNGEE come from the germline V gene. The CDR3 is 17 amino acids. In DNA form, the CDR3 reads TGTGCCAGCAGCGTAGGCAGGGGAGGGAACATGGACACTGAAGCTTTCTTT. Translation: CASSVGRGGNMDTEAFF.

The CDR3 DNA sequence: TGTGCCAGCAGCTTGGCCCTGTCGGCGGGAAACACAGATACGCAGTATTTT. Its protein product is CASSLALSAGNTDTQYF. The chain couples TRBV5-8 to TRBJ2-3; D perhaps matches TRBD2 (6 bases). V lost 0 bases and J 2 bases, leaving 16 bases between the germline ends. Germline CDR1 and CDR2: SGHTS and YDEGEE. The CDR3 extends over 17 amino acids.

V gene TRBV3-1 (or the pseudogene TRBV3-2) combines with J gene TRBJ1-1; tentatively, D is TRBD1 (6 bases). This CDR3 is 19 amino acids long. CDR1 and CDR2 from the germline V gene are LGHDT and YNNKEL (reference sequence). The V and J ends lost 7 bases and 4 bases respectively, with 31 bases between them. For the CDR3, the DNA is TGTGCCAGCACCGCCAAGGTTCGTCAGGGGCTAATCAGGAGCACTGAAGCTTTCTTT. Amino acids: CASTAKVRQGLIRSTEAFF.

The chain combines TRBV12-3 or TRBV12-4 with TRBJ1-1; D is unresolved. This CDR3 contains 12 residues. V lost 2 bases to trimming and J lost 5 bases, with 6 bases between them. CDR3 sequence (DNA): TGTGCCAGCAGTTTAAAGAGAACTGAAGCTTTCTTT. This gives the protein CASSLKRTEAFF.

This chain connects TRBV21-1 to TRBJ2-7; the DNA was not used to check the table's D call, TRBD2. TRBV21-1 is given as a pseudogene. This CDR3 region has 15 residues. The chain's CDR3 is CASSSPCRDSYEQYF. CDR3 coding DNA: TGTGCCAGCAGCAGTCCGTGTCGAGACTCCTACGAGCAGTACTTC.

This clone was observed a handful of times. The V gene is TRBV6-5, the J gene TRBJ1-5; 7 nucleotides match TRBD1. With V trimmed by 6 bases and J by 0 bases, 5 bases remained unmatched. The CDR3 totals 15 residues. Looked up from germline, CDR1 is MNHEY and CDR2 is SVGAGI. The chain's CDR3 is CASRTGVYSNQPQHF. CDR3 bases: TGTGCCAGCAGAACAGGGGTCTATAGCAATCAGCCCCAGCATTTT.

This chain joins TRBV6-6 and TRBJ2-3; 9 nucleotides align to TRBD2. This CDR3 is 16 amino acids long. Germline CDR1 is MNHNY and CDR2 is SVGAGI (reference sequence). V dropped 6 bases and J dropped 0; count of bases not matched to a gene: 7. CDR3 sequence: CASRGPGLASTDTQYF. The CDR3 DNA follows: TGTGCCAGCAGGGGCCCGGGACTAGCTAGCACAGATACGCAGTATTTT.

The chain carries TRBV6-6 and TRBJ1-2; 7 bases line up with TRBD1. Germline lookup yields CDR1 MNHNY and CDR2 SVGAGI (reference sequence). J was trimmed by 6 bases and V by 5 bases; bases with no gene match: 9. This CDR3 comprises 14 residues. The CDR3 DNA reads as TGTGCCAGCAGTCGGACCCTGACAGGGAATGGCTACACCTTC. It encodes CASSRTLTGNGYTF.

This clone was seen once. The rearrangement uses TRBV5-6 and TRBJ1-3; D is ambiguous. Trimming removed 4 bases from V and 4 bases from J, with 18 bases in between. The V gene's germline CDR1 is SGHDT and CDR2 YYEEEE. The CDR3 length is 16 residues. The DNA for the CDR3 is TGTGCCAGCAGCCCCGGATGGGGAGACGGCGGAAACACCATATATTTT. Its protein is CASSPGWGDGGNTIYF. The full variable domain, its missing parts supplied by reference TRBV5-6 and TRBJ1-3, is DAGVTQSPTHLIKTRGQQVTLRCSPKSGHDTVSWYQQALGQGPQFIFQYYEEEERQRGNFPDRFSGHQFPNYSSELNVNALLLGDSALYLCASSPGWGDGGNTIYFGEGSWLTVV.

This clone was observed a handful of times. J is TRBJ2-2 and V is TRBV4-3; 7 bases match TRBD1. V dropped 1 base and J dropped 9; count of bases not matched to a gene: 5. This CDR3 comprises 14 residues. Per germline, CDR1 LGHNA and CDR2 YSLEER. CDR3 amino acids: CASSQATGYRELFF. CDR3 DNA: TGCGCCAGCAGCCAAGCGACAGGGTACCGGGAGCTGTTTTTT.

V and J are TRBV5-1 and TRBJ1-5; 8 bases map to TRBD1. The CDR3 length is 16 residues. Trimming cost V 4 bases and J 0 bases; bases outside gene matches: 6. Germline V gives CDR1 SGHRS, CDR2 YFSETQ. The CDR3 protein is CASSVGTGNSNQPQHF. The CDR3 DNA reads TGCGCCAGCAGCGTCGGGACAGGTAATAGCAATCAGCCCCAGCATTTT.

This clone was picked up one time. CDR3 sequence: CASDPGQSNEKLFF. CDR3 DNA sequence: TGTGCCAGCGACCCGGGACAGTCTAATGAAAAACTGTTTTTT. V usage is TRBV7-2 and J usage is TRBJ1-4; 7 bases are a match to TRBD1. Per germline, CDR1 SGHTA and CDR2 FQGNSA. Germline trimming cut 8 bases from V and 3 bases from J; bases unmatched to any gene: 6. The length of the CDR3 is 14 residues.

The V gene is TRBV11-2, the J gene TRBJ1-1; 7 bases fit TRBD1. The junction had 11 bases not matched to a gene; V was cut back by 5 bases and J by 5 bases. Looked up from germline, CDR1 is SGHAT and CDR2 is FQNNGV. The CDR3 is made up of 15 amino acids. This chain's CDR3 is CASSLSPGRGTEAFF. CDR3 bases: TGTGCCAGCAGCCTGAGCCCTGGCAGGGGGACTGAAGCTTTCTTT.

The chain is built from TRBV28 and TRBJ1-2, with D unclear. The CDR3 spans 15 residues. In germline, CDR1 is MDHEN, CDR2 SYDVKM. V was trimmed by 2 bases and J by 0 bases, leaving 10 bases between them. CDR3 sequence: CASSLSGGTNYGYTF. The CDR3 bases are TGTGCCAGCAGTTTAAGTGGCGGAACTAACTATGGCTACACCTTC.

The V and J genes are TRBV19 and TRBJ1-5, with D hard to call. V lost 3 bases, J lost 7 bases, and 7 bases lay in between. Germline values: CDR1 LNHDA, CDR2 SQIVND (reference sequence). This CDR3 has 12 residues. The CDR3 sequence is CASSIMRQPQHF. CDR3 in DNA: TGTGCCAGTAGTATTATGAGGCAGCCCCAGCATTTT.

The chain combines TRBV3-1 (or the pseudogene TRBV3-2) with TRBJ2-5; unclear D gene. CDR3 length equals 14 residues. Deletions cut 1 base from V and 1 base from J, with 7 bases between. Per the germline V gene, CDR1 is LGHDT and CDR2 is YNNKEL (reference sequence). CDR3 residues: CASSQVWLQETQYF. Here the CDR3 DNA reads TGTGCCAGCAGCCAAGTTTGGCTCCAAGAGACCCAGTACTTC.

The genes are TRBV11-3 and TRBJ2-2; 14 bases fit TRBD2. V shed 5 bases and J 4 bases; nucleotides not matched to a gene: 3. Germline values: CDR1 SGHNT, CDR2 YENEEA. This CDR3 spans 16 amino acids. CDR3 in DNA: TGTGCCAGCAGCCCGACTAGCGGGGGGGCCACCGGGGAGCTGTTTTTT. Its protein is CASSPTSGGATGELFF.

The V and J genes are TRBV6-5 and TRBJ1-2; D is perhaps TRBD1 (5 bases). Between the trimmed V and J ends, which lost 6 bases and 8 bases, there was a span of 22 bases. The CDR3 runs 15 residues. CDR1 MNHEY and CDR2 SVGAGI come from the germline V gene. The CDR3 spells CASSSGLRVAYGYTF. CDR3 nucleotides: TGTGCCAGCAGCTCAGGGTTAAGGGTTGCTTACGGCTACACCTTC.

CDR3 nucleotide sequence: TGTGCCAGCAGTTACGGCAGGGGGCGCGGTGAAAAACTGTTTTTT. Protein product: CASSYGRGRGEKLFF. The chain carries TRBV6-5 and TRBJ1-4; 8 bases are a match to TRBD1. The CDR3 is 15 amino acids. Per germline, CDR1 MNHEY and CDR2 SVGAGI. J lost 7 bases, V lost 2 bases, and 6 bases had no gene match.